This T cell receptor beta chain is from a study of spatial heterogeneity in lung cancer. On the study more broadly: Follow-up PBMC samples were sequenced when available, at a median of roughly 2 years after resection. A consistent excess of beta-chain over alpha-chain sequences was detected.

The time point was: blood at routine non-recurrence follow-up after resection. The input material, whole RNA from tumor, nontumor lung or frozen PBMC, was sequenced unsorted. Germline CDR1 MNHEY, CDR2 SVGAGI. Trimming took off 4 bases at V and 8 bases at J, with 14 bases between the two ends. The CDR3 runs to 14 residues. Study-wide points: Compared with follow-up, resection was when ubiquitous expanded tumor TCRs appeared in blood more.

The table lists this clonotype with a few counts. The antigen remains unidentified. TCR cDNA molecules were tagged individually, and each one carried a unique molecular identifier. Each CDR3 protein gets one entry after TCRdb re-called the 5' RACE reads with MiXCR. Among about 120,000 distinct CDR3 sequences listed, approximately 12% were seen once. The sequencing here drew on PBMCs, taken at follow-up. This receptor was taken from a male donor with early-stage non-small cell lung cancer. The chain recombines TRBV6-5 with TRBJ2-2; D unclear. CDR3 nucleotides: TGTGCCAGCAGTTGGCAATCCGCCGCGGGGGAGCTGTTTTTT. Its translation: CASSWQSAAGELFF.